Sequencing of this T cell receptor (beta chain) was carried out in a study of Graves' ophthalmopathy and Graves' hyperthyroidism. This clonotype was detected many times. Those donors who had ophthalmopathy presented with moderate-to-severe activity, a CAS of ≥3, a NOSPECS of ≥4 and a duration under 3 months. RNA transcripts provided the template for amplifying TCR beta CDR3 regions. The first round was an RT-PCR with HTBI primers, and the second round was a multiplex PCR. In TCRdb, the multiplex PCR reads were re-called with MiXCR into one record per CDR3 protein. Of 300,000 to 400,000 distinct CDR3 sequences in the sample, around a sixth were seen once. The TCR comes from an adult man with Graves' ophthalmopathy. Sequenced input: peripheral blood.

The CDR3 DNA sequence: TGTGCCAGCAGCTTCGGGACAGGGTTCAAAAACATTCAGTACTTC. Translated: CASSFGTGFKNIQYF. The chain combines TRBV5-8 with TRBJ2-4; 9 positions agree with TRBD1. The length of the CDR3 is 15 residues. With 2 bases clipped from V and 3 bases from J, the junction kept 3 bases outside the gene matches. Germline CDR1 SGHTS, CDR2 YDEGEE.